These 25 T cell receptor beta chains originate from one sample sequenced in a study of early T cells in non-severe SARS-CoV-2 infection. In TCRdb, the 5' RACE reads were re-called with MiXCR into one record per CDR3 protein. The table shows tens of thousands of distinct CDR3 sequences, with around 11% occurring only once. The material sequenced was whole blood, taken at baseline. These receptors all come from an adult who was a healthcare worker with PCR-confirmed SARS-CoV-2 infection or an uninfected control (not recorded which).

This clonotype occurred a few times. CDR3 DNA sequence: TGTGCCAGCAGTTCACCCACGCAGGTTCGAGGGATTGGGTACGAGCAGTACTTC. This encodes CASSSPTQVRGIGYEQYF. The gene calls are TRBV27 and TRBJ2-7, with a weak D call TRBD2 (5 bases). There are 18 residues in the CDR3. V lost 4 bases and J lost 4, with 26 bases in between. Germline V gene data show CDR1 as MNHEY and CDR2 as SMNVEV (reference sequence).

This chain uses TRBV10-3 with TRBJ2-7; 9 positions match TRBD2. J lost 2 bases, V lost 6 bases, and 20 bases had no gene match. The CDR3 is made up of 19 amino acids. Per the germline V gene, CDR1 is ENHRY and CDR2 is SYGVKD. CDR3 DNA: TGTGCCATCAGATCCTACACGCACATAGCCGCGGGGGGGCCCTACGAGCAGTACTTC. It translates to CAIRSYTHIAAGGPYEQYF.

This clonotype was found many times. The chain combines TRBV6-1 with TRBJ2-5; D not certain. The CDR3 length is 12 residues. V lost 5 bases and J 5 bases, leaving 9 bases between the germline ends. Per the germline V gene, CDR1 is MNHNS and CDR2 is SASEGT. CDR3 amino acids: CASSRIMETQYF. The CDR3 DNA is TGTGCCAGCAGTCGGATAATGGAGACCCAGTACTTC.

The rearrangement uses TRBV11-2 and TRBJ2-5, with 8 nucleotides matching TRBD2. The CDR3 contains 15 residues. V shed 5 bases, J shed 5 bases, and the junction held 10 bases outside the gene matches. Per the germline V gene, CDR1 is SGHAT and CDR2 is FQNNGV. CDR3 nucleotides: TGTGCCAGCAGCAAACTAGCGGCGCTTGGGGAGACCCAGTACTTC. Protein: CASSKLAALGETQYF.

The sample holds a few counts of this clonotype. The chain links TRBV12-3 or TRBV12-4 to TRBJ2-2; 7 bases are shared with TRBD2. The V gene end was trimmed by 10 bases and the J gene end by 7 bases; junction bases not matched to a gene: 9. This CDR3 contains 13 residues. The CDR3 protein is CAIQRGGSGELFF. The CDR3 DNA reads TGTGCCATACAGCGGGGAGGGAGCGGGGAGCTGTTTTTT.

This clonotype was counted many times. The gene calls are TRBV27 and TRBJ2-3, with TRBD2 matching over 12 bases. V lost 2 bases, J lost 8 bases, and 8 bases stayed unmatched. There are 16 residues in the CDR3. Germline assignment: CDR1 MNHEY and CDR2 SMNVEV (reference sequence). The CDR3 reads CASSLRASGGALTQYF. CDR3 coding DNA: TGTGCCAGCAGTTTACGGGCTAGCGGGGGGGCGCTTACGCAGTATTTT.

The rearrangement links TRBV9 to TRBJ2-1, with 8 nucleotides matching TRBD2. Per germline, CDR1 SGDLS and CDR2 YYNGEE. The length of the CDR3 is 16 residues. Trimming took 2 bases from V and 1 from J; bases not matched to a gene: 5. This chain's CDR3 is CASSVGLGASYNEQFF. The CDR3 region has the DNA TGTGCCAGCAGCGTGGGACTAGGGGCATCCTACAATGAGCAGTTCTTC.

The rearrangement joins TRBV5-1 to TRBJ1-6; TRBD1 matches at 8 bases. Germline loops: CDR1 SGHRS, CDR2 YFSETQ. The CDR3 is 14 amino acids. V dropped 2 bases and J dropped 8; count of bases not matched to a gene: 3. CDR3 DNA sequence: TGCGCCAGCAGCTTCGAGACAGGGGATTCACCCCTCCACTTT. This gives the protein CASSFETGDSPLHF.

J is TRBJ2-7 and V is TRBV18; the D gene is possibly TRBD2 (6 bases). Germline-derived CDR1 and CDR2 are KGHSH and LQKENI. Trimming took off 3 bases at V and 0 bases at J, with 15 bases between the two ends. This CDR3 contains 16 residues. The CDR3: CASSPLGRRGSYEQYF. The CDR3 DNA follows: TGTGCCAGCTCACCCCTAGGCAGGCGGGGCTCCTACGAGCAGTACTTC.

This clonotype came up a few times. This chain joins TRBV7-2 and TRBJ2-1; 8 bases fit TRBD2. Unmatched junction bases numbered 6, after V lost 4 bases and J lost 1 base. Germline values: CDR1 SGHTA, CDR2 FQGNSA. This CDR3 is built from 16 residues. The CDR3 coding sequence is TGTGCCAGCAGCTCCGGGGAGCGGGGGTCCTACAATGAGCAGTTCTTC. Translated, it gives CASSSGERGSYNEQFF.

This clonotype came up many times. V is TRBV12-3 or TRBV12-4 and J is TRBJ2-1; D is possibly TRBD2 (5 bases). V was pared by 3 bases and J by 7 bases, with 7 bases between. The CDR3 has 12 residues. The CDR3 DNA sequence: TGTGCCAGCAGTTTTCAGCGGAATGAGCAGTTCTTC. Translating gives CASSFQRNEQFF.

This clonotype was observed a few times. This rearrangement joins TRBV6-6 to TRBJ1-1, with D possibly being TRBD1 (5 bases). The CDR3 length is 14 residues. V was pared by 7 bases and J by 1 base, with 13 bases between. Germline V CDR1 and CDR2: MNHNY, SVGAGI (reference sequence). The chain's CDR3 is CASTAGKENTEAFF. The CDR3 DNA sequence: TGTGCCAGCACCGCAGGGAAGGAGAACACTGAAGCTTTCTTT.

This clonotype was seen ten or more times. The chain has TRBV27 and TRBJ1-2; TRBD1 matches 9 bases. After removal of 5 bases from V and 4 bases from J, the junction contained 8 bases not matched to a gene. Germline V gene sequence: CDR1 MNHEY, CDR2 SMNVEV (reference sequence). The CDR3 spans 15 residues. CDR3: CASSHPGQGPYGYTF. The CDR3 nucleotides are TGTGCCAGCAGTCATCCGGGACAGGGCCCCTATGGCTACACCTTC.

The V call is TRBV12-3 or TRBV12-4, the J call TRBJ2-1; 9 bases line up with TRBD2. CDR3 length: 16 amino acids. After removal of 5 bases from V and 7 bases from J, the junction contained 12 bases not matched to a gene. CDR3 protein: CASSPRGSGGTNEQFF. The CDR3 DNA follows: TGTGCCAGCAGTCCCCGGGGTAGCGGGGGTACGAATGAGCAGTTCTTC.

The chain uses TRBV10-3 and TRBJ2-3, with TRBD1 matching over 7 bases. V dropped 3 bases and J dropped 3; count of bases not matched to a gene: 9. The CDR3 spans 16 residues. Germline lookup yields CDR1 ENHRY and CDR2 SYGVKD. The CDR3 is CAISEGQARWTDTQYF. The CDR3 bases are TGTGCCATCAGTGAAGGACAGGCCCGTTGGACAGATACGCAGTATTTT.

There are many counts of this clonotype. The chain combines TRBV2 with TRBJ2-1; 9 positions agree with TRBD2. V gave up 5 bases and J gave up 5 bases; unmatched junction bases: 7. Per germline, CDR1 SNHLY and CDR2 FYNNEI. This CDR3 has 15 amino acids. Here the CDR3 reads CASSRERGANNEQFF. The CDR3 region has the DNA TGTGCCAGCAGTCGCGAGCGGGGGGCCAACAATGAGCAGTTCTTC.

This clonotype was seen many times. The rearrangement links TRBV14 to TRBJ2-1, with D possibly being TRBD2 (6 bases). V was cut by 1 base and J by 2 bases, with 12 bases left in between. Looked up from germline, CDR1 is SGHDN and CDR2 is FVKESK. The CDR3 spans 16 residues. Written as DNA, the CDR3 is TGTGCCAGCAGCCAAGTTTGGGGGGATGCCTACAATGAGCAGTTCTTC. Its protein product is CASSQVWGDAYNEQFF.

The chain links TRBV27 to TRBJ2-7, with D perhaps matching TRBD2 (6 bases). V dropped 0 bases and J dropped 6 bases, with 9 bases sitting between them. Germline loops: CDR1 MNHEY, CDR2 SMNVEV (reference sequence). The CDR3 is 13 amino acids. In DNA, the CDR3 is TGTGCCAGCAGTTTATCCGGGAGCTGCGAGCAGTACTTC. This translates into CASSLSGSCEQYF.

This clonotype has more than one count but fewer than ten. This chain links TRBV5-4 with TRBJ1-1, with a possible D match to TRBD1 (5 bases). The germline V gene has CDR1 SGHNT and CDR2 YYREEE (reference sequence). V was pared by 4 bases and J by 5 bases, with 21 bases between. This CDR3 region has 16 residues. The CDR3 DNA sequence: TGTGCCAGCAGCCCCGAGTCTGGGGGGTCGAGGACTGAAGCTTTCTTT. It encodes CASSPESGGSRTEAFF.

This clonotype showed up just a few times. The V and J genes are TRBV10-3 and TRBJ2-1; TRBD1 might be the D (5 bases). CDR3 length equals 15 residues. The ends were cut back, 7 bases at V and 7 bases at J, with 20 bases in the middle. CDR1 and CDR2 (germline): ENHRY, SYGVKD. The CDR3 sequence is CAITQKGALGNEQFF. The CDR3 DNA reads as TGTGCCATCACCCAGAAAGGGGCCCTAGGTAATGAGCAGTTCTTC.

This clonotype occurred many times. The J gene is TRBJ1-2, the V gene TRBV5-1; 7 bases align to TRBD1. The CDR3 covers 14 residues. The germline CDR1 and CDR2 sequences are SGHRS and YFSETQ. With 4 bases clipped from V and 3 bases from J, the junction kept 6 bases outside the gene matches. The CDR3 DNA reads TGCGCCAGCAGCCAAACGGACAGGTACTATGGCTACACCTTC. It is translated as CASSQTDRYYGYTF.

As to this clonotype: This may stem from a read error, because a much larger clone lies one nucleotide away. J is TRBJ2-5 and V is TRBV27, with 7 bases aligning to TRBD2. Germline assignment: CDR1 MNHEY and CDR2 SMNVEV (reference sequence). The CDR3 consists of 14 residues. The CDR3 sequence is CASSSRLARETRYF. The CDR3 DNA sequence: TGTGCCAGCAGCTCCAGACTAGCACGGGAGACCCGGTACTTC.

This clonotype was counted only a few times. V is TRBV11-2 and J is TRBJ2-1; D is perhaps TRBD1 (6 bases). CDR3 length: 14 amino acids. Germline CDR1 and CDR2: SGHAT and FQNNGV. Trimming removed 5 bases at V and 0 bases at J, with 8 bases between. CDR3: CASSHRDSYNEQFF. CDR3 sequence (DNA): TGTGCCAGCAGCCACAGGGACTCCTACAATGAGCAGTTCTTC.

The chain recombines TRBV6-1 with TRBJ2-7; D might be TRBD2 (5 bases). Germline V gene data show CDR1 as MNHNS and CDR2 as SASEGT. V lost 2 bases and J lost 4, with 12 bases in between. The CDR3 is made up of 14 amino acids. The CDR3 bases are TGTGCCAGCAGTGAAAACCGAGCGGCATACGAGCAGTACTTC. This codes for CASSENRAAYEQYF.

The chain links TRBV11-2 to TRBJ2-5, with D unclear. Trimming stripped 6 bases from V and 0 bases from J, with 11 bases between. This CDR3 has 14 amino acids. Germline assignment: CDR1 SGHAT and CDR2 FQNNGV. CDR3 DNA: TGTGCCAGCAGTAAAGAAGGTGACCAAGAGACCCAGTACTTC. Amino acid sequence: CASSKEGDQETQYF.